Each of the 24 T cell receptor beta chains below was sequenced from the same sample in a study of blood T cell repertoires in COVID-19. The repertoire was sequenced with immunoSEQ multiplex PCR; TCRdb's copy has only in-frame clones and lacks some. The sample lists around 370,000 clones, 88% occurring once. The specimen sequenced was PBMCs or T cells enriched from blood (not recorded which). The receptor source for this set is a woman aged 18 to 35 who had recovered from COVID-19.

V is TRBV24-1 and J is TRBJ2-3; 7 nucleotides match TRBD2. V dropped 3 bases and J dropped 1; count of bases not matched to a gene: 6. There are 16 residues in the CDR3. The germline CDR1 and CDR2 sequences are KGHDR and SFDVKD. This CDR3 is CATSDILAGRTDTQYF. As DNA, the CDR3 is TGTGCCACCAGTGATATATTAGCGGGCCGCACAGATACGCAGTATTTT.

The DNA of the CDR3 is TGTGCCAGCAGCTCCCACAGGTATAGCAATCAGCCCCAGCATTTT. Its translation is CASSSHRYSNQPQHF. The chain employs TRBV7-2 and TRBJ1-5; possible D gene TRBD1, 5 bases. CDR3 length equals 15 residues. V was pared by 4 bases and J by 0 bases, with 10 bases between. CDR1 and CDR2 (germline): SGHTA, FQGNSA.

This chain links TRBV6-5 with TRBJ1-1; D is unclear. The CDR3 totals 11 residues. Trimming removed 7 bases from V and 3 bases from J, with 6 bases in between. Germline V CDR1 and CDR2: MNHEY, SVGAGI. The CDR3, as DNA: TGTGCCAGCAATAGAGACACTGAAGCTTTCTTT. As protein: CASNRDTEAFF.

The rearrangement uses TRBV11-2 and TRBJ2-7, with a tentative D call TRBD2 (7 bases). Trimming removed 5 bases at V and 4 bases at J, with 21 bases between. This CDR3 contains 16 residues. CDR1 SGHAT and CDR2 FQNNGV come from the germline V gene. CDR3 DNA sequence: TGTGCCAGCAGCCCTCAGCTTCGGGGGGCGATTTACGAGCAGTACTTC. Its translation: CASSPQLRGAIYEQYF.

The gene calls are TRBV5-1 and TRBJ2-3, with 7 nucleotides matching TRBD2. The germline V gene has CDR1 SGHRS and CDR2 YFSETQ. The CDR3 length is 15 residues. V was clipped by 0 bases and J by 3 bases; unmatched bases: 4. The DNA of the CDR3 is TGCGCCAGCAGCTTGGCGGGGCGGGGGACAGATACGCAGTATTTT. It codes for CASSLAGRGTDTQYF.

The chain recombines TRBV5-1 with TRBJ2-1, with D hard to call. V was clipped by 5 bases and J by 6 bases, with 18 bases between them. Germline V gene sequence: CDR1 SGHRS, CDR2 YFSETQ. The CDR3 loop spans 15 amino acids. This chain's CDR3 is CASRPLGLPLNEQFF. CDR3 DNA sequence: TGCGCCAGCAGGCCCCTAGGTCTACCACTCAATGAGCAGTTCTTC.

J is TRBJ2-7 and V is TRBV5-5; D might be TRBD1 (6 bases). The CDR3 extends over 13 amino acids. V was clipped by 4 bases and J by 3 bases, with 11 bases between them. The germline CDR1 and CDR2 sequences are SGHKS and YYEKEE (reference sequence). The CDR3 region has the DNA TGTGCCAGCAGCCCCGGACAGAACTACGAGCAGTACTTC. Translating it yields CASSPGQNYEQYF.

The chain combines TRBV6-4 with TRBJ2-3, with no clear D. CDR1 is MRHNA, CDR2 SNTAGT, per germline. V was clipped by 2 bases and J by 0 bases, with 6 bases between them. The CDR3 runs to 14 residues. CDR3 loop: CASSDTASTDTQYF. CDR3 bases: TGTGCCAGCAGTGACACAGCTAGCACAGATACGCAGTATTTT.

The chain is built from TRBV28 and TRBJ2-7, with D tentatively TRBD1 (6 bases). Germline-derived CDR1 and CDR2 are MDHEN and SYDVKM. Trimming pared 3 bases from V and 2 bases from J, leaving 20 bases between. The CDR3 loop spans 17 amino acids. For the CDR3, the DNA is TGTGCCAGCAGTTTCCTTTGGGGAAGACAGGACCCCTACGAGCAGTACTTC. Amino acids: CASSFLWGRQDPYEQYF.

The J gene is TRBJ2-7, the V gene TRBV29-1, with D possibly matching TRBD1 (5 bases). The germline gives CDR1 SQVTM, CDR2 ANQGSEA. Trimming stripped 4 bases from V and 2 bases from J, with 9 bases between. This CDR3 region has 12 residues. DNA for the CDR3: TGCAGCGTTGTTCCGGACACCTACGAGCAGTACTTC. It codes for CSVVPDTYEQYF.

This chain connects TRBV24-1 to TRBJ1-6; unclear D gene. CDR3 length: 17 amino acids. Per germline, CDR1 KGHDR and CDR2 SFDVKD. The germline V and J ends were trimmed by 8 bases and 0 bases, with 16 bases remaining between them. CDR3 in DNA: TGTGCCACCAATATATACGCGAGGATCTCCTATAATTCACCCCTCCACTTT. Translating gives CATNIYARISYNSPLHF.

V gene TRBV5-1 combines with J gene TRBJ1-1; D not certain. This CDR3 comprises 15 residues. With 0 bases removed from V and 5 bases from J, the gap between germline ends came to 14 bases. Germline values: CDR1 SGHRS, CDR2 YFSETQ. CDR3 protein: CASSLAAGLGTEAFF. The CDR3 DNA follows: TGCGCCAGCAGCTTGGCGGCGGGTTTGGGGACTGAAGCTTTCTTT.

The chain joins TRBV2 to TRBJ1-2; TRBD1 matches at 7 bases. Germline lookup yields CDR1 SNHLY and CDR2 FYNNEI. V shed 6 bases, J shed 8 bases, and the junction held 9 bases outside the gene matches. The CDR3 has 13 amino acids. In DNA form, the CDR3 reads TGTGCCAGCAGCCTCGACAGGGATCGAGGCTACACCTTC. The encoded protein is CASSLDRDRGYTF.

The genes are TRBV15 and TRBJ1-1; a weak D match, TRBD1 (5 bases). In germline, CDR1 is LNHNV, CDR2 YYDKDF (reference sequence). V lost 1 base and J 3 bases, leaving 12 bases between the germline ends. The CDR3 length is 15 residues. The DNA of the CDR3 is TGTGCCACCAGCAGAGGTCCCCCGGGGGACACTGAAGCTTTCTTT. Its protein product is CATSRGPPGDTEAFF.

This chain connects TRBV7-6 to TRBJ2-7; TRBD2 is a possible D gene (5 bases). Germline CDR1 and CDR2: SGHVS and FNYEAQ. The length of the CDR3 is 14 residues. Trimming removed 4 bases from V and 2 bases from J, with 12 bases in between. Here the CDR3 DNA reads TGTGCCAGCAGCTCCGGCGGACTTACCTACGAGCAGTACTTC. Translation: CASSSGGLTYEQYF.

The chain is built from TRBV3-1 (or the pseudogene TRBV3-2) and TRBJ1-1, with a possible D match to TRBD1 (5 bases). Trimming took 4 bases from V and 1 from J, leaving 16 bases between them. CDR1 and CDR2 from the germline V gene are LGHDT and YNNKEL (reference sequence). The CDR3 covers 16 residues. For the CDR3, the DNA is TGTGCCAGCAGCCCCGAGGAGGGGAGGGGGAACACTGAAGCTTTCTTT. Protein: CASSPEEGRGNTEAFF.

The chain recombines TRBV3-1 (or the pseudogene TRBV3-2) with TRBJ2-1; 16 nucleotides line up with TRBD2. Germline lookup yields CDR1 LGHDT and CDR2 YNNKEL (reference sequence). The CDR3 consists of 19 residues. J was trimmed by 4 bases and V by 0 bases; bases with no gene match: 6. The CDR3 bases are TGTGCCAGCAGCCAAGATCCCGGGACTAGCGGGGGGGCATACAATGAGCAGTTCTTC. Its translation is CASSQDPGTSGGAYNEQFF.

The chain links TRBV6-1 to TRBJ1-5, with D unresolved. Trimming took off 0 bases at V and 6 bases at J, with 9 bases between the two ends. From germline, CDR1 is MNHNS and CDR2 SASEGT. The CDR3 is made up of 14 amino acids. CDR3 protein: CASSEAGSFQPQHF. The CDR3 nucleotides read TGTGCCAGCAGTGAAGCGGGCAGCTTTCAGCCCCAGCATTTT.

The J gene is TRBJ1-2, the V gene TRBV7-2; 7 bases are shared with TRBD1. Losses at the gene ends were 5 bases for V and 10 bases for J; bases not matched to a gene: 13. The germline gives CDR1 SGHTA, CDR2 FQGNSA. The CDR3 is made up of 14 amino acids. The DNA of the CDR3 is TGTGCCAGCAGCCCTGAGACAGGGACGTTTGCCTACACCTTC. Encoded protein: CASSPETGTFAYTF.

This sequence joins TRBV4-3 and TRBJ1-2; TRBD1 is a possible D gene (5 bases). The germline CDR1 and CDR2 sequences are LGHNA and YSLEER. V lost 1 base and J lost 4, with 10 bases in between. This CDR3 spans 14 amino acids. CDR3 in amino acids: CASSQAVDSYGYTF. The CDR3 nucleotides are TGCGCCAGCAGCCAAGCCGTCGACAGCTATGGCTACACCTTC.

The chain recombines TRBV15 with TRBJ1-6; D possibly corresponds to TRBD1 (6 bases). The V end lost 0 bases, the J end lost 16 bases, and 13 bases lay between the germline ends. The CDR3 runs to 13 residues. The germline gives CDR1 LNHNV, CDR2 YYDKDF (reference sequence). The CDR3 bases are TGTGCCACCAGCAGAGATCTGACAGGCGTACTCCACTTT. Protein sequence: CATSRDLTGVLHF.

This chain connects TRBV6-5 to TRBJ1-1; D may be TRBD1 (5 bases). Between the trimmed V and J ends, which lost 8 bases and 3 bases, there was a span of 16 bases. Germline V CDR1 and CDR2: MNHEY, SVGAGI. The length of the CDR3 is 14 residues. The CDR3 sequence: CASSLMAGDTEAFF. Written as DNA, the CDR3 is TGTGCCAGCTCCCTTATGGCGGGGGACACTGAAGCTTTCTTT.

The gene calls are TRBV28 and TRBJ2-5, with D tentatively TRBD1 (5 bases). CDR1 is MDHEN, CDR2 SYDVKM, per germline. The V gene lost 2 bases and the J gene lost 4 bases, with 8 bases spanning the gap. This CDR3 spans 13 amino acids. This CDR3 is CASSLRRGETQYF. CDR3 in DNA: TGTGCCAGCAGTTTACGAAGGGGAGAGACCCAGTACTTC.

CDR3 protein: CASSPQGGSGANVLTF. CDR3 coding DNA: TGCGCCAGCAGCCCACAGGGGGGGTCTGGGGCCAACGTCCTGACTTTC. This chain links TRBV5-1 with TRBJ2-6, with TRBD1 as a possible D gene (8 bases). The CDR3 has 16 residues. The germline V gene has CDR1 SGHRS and CDR2 YFSETQ. Trimming removed 4 bases at V and 1 base at J, with 12 bases between.